Shown below are 22 T cell receptor beta chains from a single sample sequenced in a study of blood T cells in healthy people across ages. With a J-beta primer mix and a sample-barcoded 5' primer, a second PCR ran about 7 to 11 cycles. TCRdb re-analysed the 5' RACE reads in MiXCR, keeping a single row per CDR3 protein. Of about 640,000 distinct CDR3 sequences detected, 58% appear once; the ten largest clones hold around 37%. The sample comprised blood. Source of these receptors: a man between 60 and 70 years old in good health.

The chain joins TRBV5-4 to TRBJ2-1, with D perhaps TRBD1 (5 bases). Per germline, CDR1 SGHNT and CDR2 YYREEE (reference sequence). Trimming cost V 10 bases and J 2 bases, with 13 bases left between them. The length of the CDR3 is 13 residues. DNA of the CDR3: TGTGCCGCGGCTTGGGGCACCTACAATGAGCAGTTCTTC. Its translation is CAAAWGTYNEQFF. Looking up the rest from reference TRBV5-4 and TRBJ2-1 gives the full variable domain: ETGVTQSPTHLIKTRGQQVTLRCSSQSGHNTVSWYQQALGQGPQFIFQYYREEENGRGNFPPRFSGLQFPNYSSELNVNALELDDSALYLCAAAWGTYNEQFFGPGTRLTVL.

This clonotype was counted between two and nine times. The chain couples TRBV13 to TRBJ2-3, with no clear D. In germline, CDR1 is PRHDT, CDR2 FYEKMQ (reference sequence). Trimming shortened V by 4 bases and J by 1 base, and 9 bases separated the two germline ends. CDR3 size: 14 residues. The CDR3 DNA reads TGTGCCAGCAGCTCCAGTATGGGCACAGATACGCAGTATTTT. This gives the protein CASSSSMGTDTQYF. Filled out from reference TRBV13 and TRBJ2-3, the complete variable domain reads AAGVIQSPRHLIKEKRETATLKCYPIPRHDTVYWYQQGPGQDPQFLISFYEKMQSDKGSIPDRFSAQQFSDYHSELNMSSLELGDSALYFCASSSSMGTDTQYFGPGTRLTVL.

The gene calls are TRBV7-2 and TRBJ1-2; D ambiguous. This CDR3 comprises 14 residues. V lost 5 bases and J lost 8, with 18 bases in between. Germline CDR1 is SGHTA and CDR2 is FQGNSA. The CDR3 coding sequence is TGTGCCAGCAGCCGAACAGAGCTCCAACGGGGCTACACCTTC. It encodes CASSRTELQRGYTF. The complete variable domain, with remaining parts taken from reference TRBV7-2 and TRBJ1-2, reads GAGVSQSPSNKVTEKGKDVELRCDPISGHTALYWYRQSLGQGLEFLIYFQGNSAPDKSGLPSDRFSAERTGGSVSTLTIQRTQQEDSAVYLCASSRTELQRGYTFGSGTRLTVV.

This chain joins TRBV7-6 and TRBJ2-7; the D call may be TRBD1 or TRBD2 (5 bases each). CDR3 length: 13 amino acids. Germline lookup yields CDR1 SGHVS and CDR2 FNYEAQ. V was cut by 3 bases and J by 2 bases, with 8 bases left in between. CDR3 DNA sequence: TGTGCCAGCAGCTTCCTGGGGGCCTACGAGCAGTACTTC. It specifies CASSFLGAYEQYF.

This clonotype was seen a handful of times. The J gene is TRBJ2-1, the V gene TRBV12-3 or TRBV12-4, with 13 bases fitting TRBD2. J was trimmed by 14 bases and V by 1 base; bases with no gene match: 5. This CDR3 contains 14 residues. CDR3 amino acids: CASSLELAGGPKFF. Here the CDR3 DNA reads TGTGCCAGCAGTTTAGAACTAGCGGGGGGGCCGAAGTTCTTC.

The rearrangement uses TRBV5-5 and TRBJ2-3; D is possibly TRBD1 or TRBD2 (5 bases each). V was trimmed by 2 bases and J by 0 bases, leaving 13 bases between them. The V gene's germline CDR1 is SGHKS and CDR2 YYEKEE (reference sequence). This CDR3 is 16 amino acids long. CDR3 region: CASSLRGQPSTDTQYF. CDR3 nucleotide sequence: TGTGCCAGCAGCTTACGGGGCCAGCCGAGCACAGATACGCAGTATTTT.

As to this clonotype: One junction end disagrees with the germline gene, perhaps due to a read error. The chain has TRBV12-3 or TRBV12-4 and TRBJ1-2; 7 bases agree with TRBD1. The CDR3 spans 15 residues. CDR3 in amino acids: CASSTSGGIRYGHTF. The DNA of the CDR3 is TGTGCCAGCAGTACCTCAGGGGGAATCAGATATGGCCACACCTTC.

This clonotype was seen only a few times. The germline gene is not matched at one end of the junction; a read error may be the cause. The chain carries TRBV6-5 and TRBJ1-2, with D unclear. The germline V gene encodes CDR1 MNHEY and CDR2 SVGAGI. CDR3 length: 15 amino acids. CDR3 region: CASRLRVGGPGGYTF. CDR3 sequence (DNA): TGTGCTAGCAGGCTCAGAGTGGGTGGGCCTGGTGGCTACACCTTC.

The table lists this clonotype with a count of one. This sequence joins TRBV28 and TRBJ2-1; 9 bases agree with TRBD1. The germline V gene has CDR1 MDHEN and CDR2 SYDVKM. The CDR3 is 15 residues long. V was clipped by 4 bases and J by 6 bases; unmatched bases: 7. CDR3 DNA: TGTGCCAGCAGTTCCTCCGGGACAGGGTCCAATGAGCAGTTCTTC. Amino acids: CASSSSGTGSNEQFF.

This clonotype came up a few times. A read error may be the cause here, since a much bigger clone is one base away. This chain connects TRBV7-2 to TRBJ2-7; the match to TRBD2 covers 8 bases. CDR3 size: 17 residues. Germline-derived CDR1 and CDR2 are SGHTA and FQGNSA. The V gene end was trimmed by 2 bases and the J gene end by 5 bases; junction bases not matched to a gene: 14. CDR3 DNA sequence: TGTGCCAGCAGCTTAATGTCGGTTAGCGGGACTTCCCACGAGCAGTACTTC. This translates into CASSLMSVSGTSHEQYF. The full variable domain, its missing parts supplied by reference TRBV7-2 and TRBJ2-7, is GAGVSQSPSNKVTEKGKDVELRCDPISGHTALYWYRQSLGQGLEFLIYFQGNSAPDKSGLPSDRFSAERTGGSVSTLTIQRTQQEDSAVYLCASSLMSVSGTSHEQYFGPGTRLTVT.

CDR3 loop: CSASGGGRSYEQYF. In nucleotides, the CDR3 is TGCAGTGCTAGCGGCGGGGGGCGCTCCTACGAGCAGTACTTC. This chain uses TRBV20-1 with TRBJ2-7; 8 positions match TRBD2. V gave up 3 bases and J gave up 0 bases; unmatched junction bases: 4. Per germline, CDR1 DFQATT and CDR2 SNEGSKA (reference sequence). CDR3 length: 14 amino acids.

The V gene is TRBV7-2, the J gene TRBJ2-2, with D perhaps given as TRBD1 or TRBD2 (6 bases each). This CDR3 has 17 residues. The V end was cut by 5 bases, the J end by 0 bases, with 16 bases between. CDR1 is SGHTA, CDR2 FQGNSA, per germline. CDR3 protein: CASSPHFGGANTGELFF. The CDR3 DNA reads as TGTGCCAGCAGCCCACATTTCGGGGGCGCGAACACCGGGGAGCTGTTTTTT.

This clonotype was found once. The V and J genes are TRBV12-5 and TRBJ2-5, with D uncertain. This CDR3 spans 14 amino acids. Germline V lookup: CDR1 LGHNT, CDR2 FRNRAP. V lost 4 bases to trimming and J lost 4 bases, with 13 bases between them. The CDR3: CASGSPQNLETQYF. CDR3 nucleotide sequence: TGTGCTAGTGGTTCGCCCCAAAATCTAGAGACCCAGTACTTC. Looking up the rest from reference TRBV12-5 and TRBJ2-5 gives the full variable domain: DARVTQTPRHKVTEMGQEVTMRCQPILGHNTVFWYRQTMMQGLELLAYFRNRAPLDDSGMPKDRFSAEMPDATLATLKIQPSEPRDSAVYFCASGSPQNLETQYFGPGTRLLVL.

The sample holds a few counts of this clonotype. This chain joins TRBV7-2 and TRBJ1-6; 7 bases map to TRBD1. The CDR3 is made up of 15 amino acids. Trimming cost V 5 bases and J 6 bases; bases outside gene matches: 7. CDR1 SGHTA and CDR2 FQGNSA come from the germline V gene. The CDR3 loop is CASSRDRAGNSPLHF. The CDR3 DNA sequence: TGTGCCAGCAGCCGAGACAGGGCTGGTAATTCACCCCTCCACTTT.

This clonotype was found once. The V gene is TRBV6-6, the J gene TRBJ2-3; D unresolved. V was shortened by 2 bases and J by 3 bases, with 15 bases between the two germline ends. This CDR3 region has 16 residues. Per the germline V gene, CDR1 is MNHNY and CDR2 is SVGAGI (reference sequence). The chain's CDR3 is CASSYRSQEGTDTQYF. The CDR3 DNA follows: TGTGCCAGCAGTTACCGCAGTCAGGAAGGGACAGATACGCAGTATTTT.

CDR3 amino acids: CASREDRFFSTDTQYF. The DNA of the CDR3 is TGTGCCAGCAGGGAGGACAGGTTCTTTAGCACAGATACGCAGTATTTT. J is TRBJ2-3 and V is TRBV6-1, with TRBD1 matching over 7 bases. Germline assignment: CDR1 MNHNS and CDR2 SASEGT. The CDR3 length is 16 residues. With 6 bases clipped from V and 0 bases from J, the junction kept 9 bases outside the gene matches.

This chain links TRBV5-1 with TRBJ2-4, with no clear D. Germline CDR1 reads SGHRS; CDR2 reads YFSETQ. With 1 base removed from V and 0 bases from J, the gap between germline ends came to 5 bases. This CDR3 is built from 14 residues. In nucleotides, the CDR3 is TGCGCCAGCAGCTTGATGGCAGCCAAAAACATTCAGTACTTC. Its translation is CASSLMAAKNIQYF.

The genes are TRBV12-3 or TRBV12-4 and TRBJ2-1; 7 nucleotides align to TRBD1. The CDR3 has 13 amino acids. V was clipped by 6 bases and J by 3 bases; unmatched bases: 2. CDR3 sequence (DNA): TGTGCCAGCAGAAACAGGGGCTACAATGAGCAGTTCTTC. Encoded protein: CASRNRGYNEQFF.

This clonotype has just a few counts. One end of the junction does not line up with germline, which may come from a read error. This chain links TRBV2 with TRBJ2-5; D unresolved. CDR1 and CDR2 from the germline V gene are SNHLY and FYNNEI. The CDR3 covers 16 residues. DNA for the CDR3: TGTGCCAGCAGTGGCATAGGCGGCGTTCCCCAAGCGACCCAGTACTTC. Encoded protein: CASSGIGGVPQATQYF.

A few counts support this clonotype. The V and J genes are TRBV7-9 and TRBJ1-1; 9 bases agree with TRBD1. J was trimmed by 1 base and V by 5 bases; bases with no gene match: 5. The CDR3 has 15 amino acids. Germline-derived CDR1 and CDR2 are SEHNR and FQNEAQ (reference sequence). The DNA of the CDR3 is TGTGCCAGCAGCCCGCGGACAGGGGCGAACACTGAAGCTTTCTTT. Translation: CASSPRTGANTEAFF. Full variable domain (outside the CDR3, taken from reference TRBV7-9 and TRBJ1-1): DTGVSQNPRHKITKRGQNVTFRCDPISEHNRLYWYRQTLGQGPEFLTYFQNEAQLEKSRLLSDRFSAERPKGSFSTLEIQRTEQGDSAMYLCASSPRTGANTEAFFGQGTRLTVV.

There are a few counts of this clonotype. The V and J genes are TRBV5-1 and TRBJ2-7; a possible D gene is TRBD2 (6 bases). The CDR3 sequence is 15 residues long. The V end was cut by 0 bases, the J end by 2 bases, with 12 bases between. CDR1 and CDR2 from the germline V gene are SGHRS and YFSETQ. The chain's CDR3 is CASSLVVGGTYEQYF. The CDR3 DNA reads as TGCGCCAGCAGCTTGGTGGTTGGGGGGACCTACGAGCAGTACTTC. The whole variable domain, filled in from reference TRBV5-1 and TRBJ2-7, reads KAGVTQTPRYLIKTRGQQVTLSCSPISGHRSVSWYQQTPGQGLQFLFEYFSETQRNKGNFPGRFSGRQFSNSRSEMNVSTLELGDSALYLCASSLVVGGTYEQYFGPGTRLTVT.

This sequence joins TRBV21-1 and TRBJ2-2; the table's TRBD1 call for D was not verified on the DNA. TRBV21-1 is classified as a pseudogene. The CDR3 consists of 17 residues. CDR3 sequence: CASSKAQGRRDTGELFF. The CDR3 bases are TGTGCCAGCAGCAAAGCCCAGGGCAGACGGGACACCGGGGAGCTGTTTTTT.